Sequencing of this T cell receptor (beta chain) was carried out in a study of blood T cell repertoires in COVID-19. As for the study in general: T cells, B-cell-depleted T cells, or PBMCs supplied cDNA or gDNA.

The length of the CDR3 is 17 residues. CDR1 MGHRA and CDR2 YSYEKL come from the germline V gene. V dropped 4 bases and J dropped 0; count of bases not matched to a gene: 8. Data came from immunoSEQ multiplex PCR; TCRdb stores just in-frame clones and leaves some out. The sample has hundreds of thousands of clones, 85% seen once; the top ten hold under 2%. Participants had their cohort set by participant-reported clinical history. The chain uses TRBV4-1 and TRBJ1-5; 8 bases agree with TRBD1. Sequencing was performed on PBMCs or T cells enriched from blood (not recorded which). The clonotype comes from a woman in her 30s who had been exposed to COVID-19. The CDR3 sequence: CASSRGQGPYSNQPQHF. The CDR3 nucleotides read TGCGCCAGCAGCCGTGGACAGGGCCCTTATAGCAATCAGCCCCAGCATTTT.